Given below is one T cell receptor beta chain in context. Its target is unknown. The data were obtained in a study of cytomegalovirus exposure and HLA in healthy donors. Germline CDR1 reads ENHRY; CDR2 reads SYGVKD. V lost 3 bases, J lost 3 bases, and 13 bases lay in between. The CDR3 totals 15 residues. Notes on the study in general: Specific recognition of CMV antigens was confirmed in vitro for a few chains (all CMV-associated). More than 150 TCR beta chains were listed as cytomegalovirus-associated. About 90% or about 30% of the time was how often most TCR beta V segments were productive, according to an earlier analysis.

The PCR had 60 Vbeta and 13 Jbeta primers. Measured with immunoSEQ multiplex PCR; TCRdb has only the in-frame clones, and not every one. The sample has under 150,000 clones, approximately 80% seen once. The source is a young woman in good health and CMV-seropositive. The sequenced sample consisted of PBMCs. The chain carries TRBV10-3 and TRBJ2-3; tentatively, D is TRBD2 (5 bases). CDR3 bases: TGTGCCATCAGTGATATCGGGGTTAGGACAGATACGCAGTATTTT. The encoded protein is CAISDIGVRTDTQYF.